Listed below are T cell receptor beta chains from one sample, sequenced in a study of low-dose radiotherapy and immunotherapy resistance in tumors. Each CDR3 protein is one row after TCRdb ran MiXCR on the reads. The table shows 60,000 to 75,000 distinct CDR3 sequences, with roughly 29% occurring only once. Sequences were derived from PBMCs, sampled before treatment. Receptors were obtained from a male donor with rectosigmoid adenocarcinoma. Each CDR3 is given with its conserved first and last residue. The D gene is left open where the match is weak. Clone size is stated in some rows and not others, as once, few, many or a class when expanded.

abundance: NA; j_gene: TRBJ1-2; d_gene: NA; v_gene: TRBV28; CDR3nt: TGTGCCACAATCGGATCTAACTATGGCTACACCTTC; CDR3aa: CATIGSNYGYTF
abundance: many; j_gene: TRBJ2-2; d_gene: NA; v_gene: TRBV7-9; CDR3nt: TGTGCCAGTTCCATTTTTGGGGACACCGGGGAGCTGTTTTTT; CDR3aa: CASSIFGDTGELFF
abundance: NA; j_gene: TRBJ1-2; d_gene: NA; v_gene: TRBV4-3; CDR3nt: TGCGCCAGCAGCCAACGGGCAGGGCCTTATGGCTACACCTTC; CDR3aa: CASSQRAGPYGYTF
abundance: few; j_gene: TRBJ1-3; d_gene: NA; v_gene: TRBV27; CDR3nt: TGTGCCAGCACCTCTGGTAGTAGCACCATATATTTT; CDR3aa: CASTSGSSTIYF
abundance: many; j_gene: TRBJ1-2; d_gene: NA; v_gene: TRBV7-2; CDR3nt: TGTGCCAGCAGCCCAAGACAGGAGAGCTATGGCTACACCTTC; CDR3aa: CASSPRQESYGYTF
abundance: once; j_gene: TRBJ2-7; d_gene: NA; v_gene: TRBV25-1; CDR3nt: TGTGCCAGCAAGCCCGGCAACGTCTACGAGCAGTACTTC; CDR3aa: CASKPGNVYEQYF
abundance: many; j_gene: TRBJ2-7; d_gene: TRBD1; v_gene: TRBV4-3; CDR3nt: TGCGCCAGCAGCCAAGCCGGGACAGGGGGCCACGAGCAGTACTTC; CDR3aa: CASSQAGTGGHEQYF
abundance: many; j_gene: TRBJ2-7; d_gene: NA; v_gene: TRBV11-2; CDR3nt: TGTGCCAGCAGCTTAGTGTCAGAGAAAAGCTACGAGCAGTACTTC; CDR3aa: CASSLVSEKSYEQYF
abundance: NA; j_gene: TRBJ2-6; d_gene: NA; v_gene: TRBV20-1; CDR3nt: TGCAGTGCTATTCCAGTGGGGAGTATCAGCTCTGGGGCCAACGTCCTGACTTTC; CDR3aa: CSAIPVGSISSGANVLTF
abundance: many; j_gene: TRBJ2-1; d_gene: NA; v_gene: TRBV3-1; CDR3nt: TGTGCCAGCAGCCAAGAGGAGGGACAGTATGATGAGCAGTTCTTC; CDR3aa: CASSQEEGQYDEQFF
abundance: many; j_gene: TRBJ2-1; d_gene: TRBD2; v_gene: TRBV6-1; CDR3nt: TGTGCCAGCTACTCCGGGACTAGCGGATACAATGAGCAGTTCTTC; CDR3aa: CASYSGTSGYNEQFF
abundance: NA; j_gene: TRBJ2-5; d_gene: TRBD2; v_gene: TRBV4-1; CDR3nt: TGCGCCAGCAGCCGGATACTAGCGGGAGTGAAGAGGACAGAGACCCAGTACTTC; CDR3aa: CASSRILAGVKRTETQYF
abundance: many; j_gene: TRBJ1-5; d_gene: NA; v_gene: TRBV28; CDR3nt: TGTGCCAGCAGTCCCGCCGGCCAGCCCCAGCATTTT; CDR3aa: CASSPAGQPQHF
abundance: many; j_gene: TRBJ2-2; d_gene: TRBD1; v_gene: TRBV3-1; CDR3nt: TGTGCCAGCAGCCAACCAGGACAGGGATCGACCGGGGAGCTGTTTTTT; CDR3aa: CASSQPGQGSTGELFF
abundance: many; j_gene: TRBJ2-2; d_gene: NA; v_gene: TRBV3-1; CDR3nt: TGTGCCAGCAGCCAAGGGGTGAGGGAGCTGTTTTTT; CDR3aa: CASSQGVRELFF
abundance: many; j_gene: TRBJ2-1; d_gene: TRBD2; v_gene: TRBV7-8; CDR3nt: TGTGCCAGCAGCTACGGGGGGGCGAACAATGAGCAGTTCTTC; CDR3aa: CASSYGGANNEQFF
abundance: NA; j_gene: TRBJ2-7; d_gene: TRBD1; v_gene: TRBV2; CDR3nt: TGTGCCAGCCTGAAGACAGGGGGGGTCTACGAGCAGTACTTC; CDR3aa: CASLKTGGVYEQYF
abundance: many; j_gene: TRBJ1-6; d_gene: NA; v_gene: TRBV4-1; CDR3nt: TGCGCCAGCAGCCAGGGGATTATGCCCCTCCACTTT; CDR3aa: CASSQGIMPLHF
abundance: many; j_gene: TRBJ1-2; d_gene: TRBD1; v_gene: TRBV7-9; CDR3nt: TGTGCCAGCAGCCCGGGACAGGGGAACTATGGCTACACCTTC; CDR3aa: CASSPGQGNYGYTF
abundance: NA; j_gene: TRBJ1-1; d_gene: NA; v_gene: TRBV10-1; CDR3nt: TGCGCCAGCAGTGGAGAAAAGAACACTGAAGCTTTCTTT; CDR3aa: CASSGEKNTEAFF
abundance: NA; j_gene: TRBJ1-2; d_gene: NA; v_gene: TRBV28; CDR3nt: TGTGCCAGCAGTTTAAGGAGGGGCGCGGGACTCTATGGCTACACCTTC; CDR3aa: CASSLRRGAGLYGYTF
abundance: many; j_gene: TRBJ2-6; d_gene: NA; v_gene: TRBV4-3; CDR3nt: TGCGCCAGCAGGGTCGAGGGTAACTCTGGGGCCAACGTCCTGACTTTC; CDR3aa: CASRVEGNSGANVLTF
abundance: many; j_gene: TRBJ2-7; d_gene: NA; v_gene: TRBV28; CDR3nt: TGTGCCAGCAGTGCCTACTCCTACGAGCAGTACTTC; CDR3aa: CASSAYSYEQYF
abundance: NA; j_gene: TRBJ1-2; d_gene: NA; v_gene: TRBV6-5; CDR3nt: TGTGCCACCGCAGACAGCTCTAACTATGGCTACACCTTC; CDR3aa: CATADSSNYGYTF
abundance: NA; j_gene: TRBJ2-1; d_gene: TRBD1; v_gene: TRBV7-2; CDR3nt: TGTGCCAGCAGCAGGACAGGGAATGAGCAGTTCTTC; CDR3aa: CASSRTGNEQFF
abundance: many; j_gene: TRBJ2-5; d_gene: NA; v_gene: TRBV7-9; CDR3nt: TGTGCCAGCAGCTTAGCGCAGGTCGGGGCCCAGTACTTC; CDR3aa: CASSLAQVGAQYF
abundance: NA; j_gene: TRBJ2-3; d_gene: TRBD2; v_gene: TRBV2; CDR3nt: TGTGCCAGCAGAGGTCTAGCGGGACAAGATACGCAGTATTTT; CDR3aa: CASRGLAGQDTQYF
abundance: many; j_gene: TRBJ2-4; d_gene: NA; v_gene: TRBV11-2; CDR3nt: TGTGCCAGCAGCTTGAGTCTAGCCAAAAACATTCAGTACTTC; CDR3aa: CASSLSLAKNIQYF
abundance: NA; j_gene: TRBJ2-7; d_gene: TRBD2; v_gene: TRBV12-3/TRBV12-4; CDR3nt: TGTGCCAGCAGTTCCGATACTAGCGGGGCCCCGTCCGAGCAGTACTTC; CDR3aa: CASSSDTSGAPSEQYF
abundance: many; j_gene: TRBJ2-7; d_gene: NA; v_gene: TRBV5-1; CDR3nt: TGCGCCAGCAGCTTCGGGACTTACCGTTACGAGCAGTACTTC; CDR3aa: CASSFGTYRYEQYF
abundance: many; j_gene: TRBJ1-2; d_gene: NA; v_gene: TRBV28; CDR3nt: TGTGCCAGCAGTTTTCCGGGGAACTATGGCTACACCTTC; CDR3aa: CASSFPGNYGYTF
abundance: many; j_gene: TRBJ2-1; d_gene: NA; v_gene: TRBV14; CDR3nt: TGTGCCAGCAGCCAACTCACAGGACTGGCCATCAATGAGCAGTTCTTC; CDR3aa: CASSQLTGLAINEQFF
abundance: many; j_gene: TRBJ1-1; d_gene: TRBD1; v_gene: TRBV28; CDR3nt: TGTGCCAGCAGTTTATGGGCAGGGGGCGGGTTTAGTAACACTGAAGCTTTCTTT; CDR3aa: CASSLWAGGGFSNTEAFF
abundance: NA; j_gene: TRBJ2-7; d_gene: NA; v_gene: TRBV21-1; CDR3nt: TGTGCCAGCACTCTATACGTGTTGACTGCTTACGAGCAGTACTTC; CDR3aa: CASTLYVLTAYEQYF
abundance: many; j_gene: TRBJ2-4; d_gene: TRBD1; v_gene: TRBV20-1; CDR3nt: TGCAGTGCTCTCCGGGACAGGGCCTTAGCCAAAAACATTCAGTACTTC; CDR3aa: CSALRDRALAKNIQYF
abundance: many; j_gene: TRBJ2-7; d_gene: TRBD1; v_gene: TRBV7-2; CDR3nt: TGTGCCAGCAGCCTCCCCGACAGGGCGTACGAGCAGTACTTC; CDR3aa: CASSLPDRAYEQYF
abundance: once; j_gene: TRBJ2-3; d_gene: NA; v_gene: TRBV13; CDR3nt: TGTGCCAGCAGCTCCCGGGAAGACAGCACAGATACGCAGTATTTT; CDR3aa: CASSSREDSTDTQYF
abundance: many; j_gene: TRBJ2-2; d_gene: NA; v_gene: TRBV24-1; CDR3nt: TGTGCCACCAGTGATTCAACTAGGCGCACCGGGGAGCTGTTTTTT; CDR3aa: CATSDSTRRTGELFF
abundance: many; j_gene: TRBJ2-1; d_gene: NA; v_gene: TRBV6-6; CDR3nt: TGTGCCAGCAGTTACACAAACCCCTCTTACAATGAGCAGTTCTTC; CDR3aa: CASSYTNPSYNEQFF
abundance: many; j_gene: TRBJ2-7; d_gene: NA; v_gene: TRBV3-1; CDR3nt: TGTGCCAGCAGCGACGAAGGCCCTGGTTGGTACGAGCAGTACTTC; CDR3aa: CASSDEGPGWYEQYF
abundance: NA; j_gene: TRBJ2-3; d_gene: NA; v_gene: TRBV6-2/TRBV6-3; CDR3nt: TGTGCCAGCACCGACGGAGATACGCAGTATTTT; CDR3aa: CASTDGDTQYF
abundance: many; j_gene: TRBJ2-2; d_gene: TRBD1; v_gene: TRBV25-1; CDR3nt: TGTGCCAGCAGTGATCCGGGGACAGCCACCGGGGAGCTGTTTTTT; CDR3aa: CASSDPGTATGELFF
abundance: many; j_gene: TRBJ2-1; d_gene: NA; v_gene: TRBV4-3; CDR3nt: TGCGCCAGCAGCCAAGAAGTCAGGGACCCGGGGTACAATGAGCAGTTCTTC; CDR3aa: CASSQEVRDPGYNEQFF
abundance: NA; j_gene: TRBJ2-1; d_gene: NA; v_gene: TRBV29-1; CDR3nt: TGCAGCTCTGAGGTAGAGGCCAGACTGTTCTTC; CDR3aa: CSSEVEARLFF
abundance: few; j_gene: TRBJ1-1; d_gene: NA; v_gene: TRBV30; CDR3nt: TGTGCCTGGAGTGTGGATTTGGGGATGAACACTGAAGCTTTCTTT; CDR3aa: CAWSVDLGMNTEAFF
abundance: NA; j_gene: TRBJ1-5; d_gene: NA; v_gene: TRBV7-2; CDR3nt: TGTGCCAGCAGCCCTCACTCGGGTTTGGGCCAGCCCCAGCATTTT; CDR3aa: CASSPHSGLGQPQHF
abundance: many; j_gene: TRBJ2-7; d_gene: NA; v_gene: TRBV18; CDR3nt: TGTGCCAGCTCACCAGGGGGATCCTACTACGAGCAGTACTTC; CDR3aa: CASSPGGSYYEQYF
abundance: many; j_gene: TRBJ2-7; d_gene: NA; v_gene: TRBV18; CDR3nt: TGTGCCAGCTCACCACCAGCGCCTACCTACGAGCAGTACTTC; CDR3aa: CASSPPAPTYEQYF
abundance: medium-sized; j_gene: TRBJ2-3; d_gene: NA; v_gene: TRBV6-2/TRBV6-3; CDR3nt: TGTGCCAGCAGTCTTCTTAGCGGATACACAGATACGCAGTATTTT; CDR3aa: CASSLLSGYTDTQYF
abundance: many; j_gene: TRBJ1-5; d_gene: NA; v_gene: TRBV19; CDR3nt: TGTGCCAGCACTAGAGAACGGACAGCCCATCAGCCCCAGCATTTT; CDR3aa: CASTRERTAHQPQHF
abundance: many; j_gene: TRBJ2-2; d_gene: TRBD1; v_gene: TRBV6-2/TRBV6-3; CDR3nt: TGTGCCAGCATTACGAGGGGGCAGGCCGGGGAGCTGTTTTTT; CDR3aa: CASITRGQAGELFF
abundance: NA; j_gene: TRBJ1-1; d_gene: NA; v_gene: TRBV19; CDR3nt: TGTGCCAGTTACCCAGACAAGAACACTGAAGCTTTCTTT; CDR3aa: CASYPDKNTEAFF
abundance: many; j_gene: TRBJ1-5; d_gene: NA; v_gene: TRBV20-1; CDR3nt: TGCAGTGCTAGAGCTGGGACTGCCAATCAGCCCCAGCATTTT; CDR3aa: CSARAGTANQPQHF
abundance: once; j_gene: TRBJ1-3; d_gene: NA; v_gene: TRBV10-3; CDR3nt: TGTGCCATCAGTGGGTCTCAGATCTCGGCGGCGGGAAACACCATATATTTT; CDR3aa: CAISGSQISAAGNTIYF
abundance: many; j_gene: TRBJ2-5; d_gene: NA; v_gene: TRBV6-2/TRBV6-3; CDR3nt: TGTGCCAGCAGTTACGTGGGCAGCCAAGAGACCCAGTACTTC; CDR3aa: CASSYVGSQETQYF
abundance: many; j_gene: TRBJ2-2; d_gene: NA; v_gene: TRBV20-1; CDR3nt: TGCAGTGCTACTAGGAACACCGGGGAGCTGTTTTTT; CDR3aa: CSATRNTGELFF